The 32 T cell receptor beta chains in this list originate from one sample, sequenced in a study of blood T cells in healthy people across ages. The second PCR ran about 6 to 12 cycles with a sample-barcoded 5' primer and J-beta primers. TCRdb re-called the 5' RACE reads with MiXCR, one entry per CDR3 protein. Here the sample spans fewer than 900,000 distinct CDR3 sequences, around 36% being singletons. The sample was blood. The source of these receptors is a man between 18 and 29 years old in good health.

V and J are TRBV9 and TRBJ2-4; D may be TRBD2 (6 bases). The end of the DNA is better explained by TRBJ2-5, so the J call may be wrong. The CDR3 is made up of 16 amino acids. From germline, CDR1 is SGDLS and CDR2 YYNGEE. CDR3 sequence: CASSPYDRDLQETQYF. CDR3 nucleotides: TGTGCCAGCAGCCCGTATGACCGGGACTTACAAGAGACCCAGTACTTC.

DNA of the CDR3: TGTGCCAGCACCTTACAGGGTGCCGGGGAGCTGTTTTTT. As protein: CASTLQGAGELFF. The gene calls are TRBV28 and TRBJ2-2; possible D gene TRBD1, 6 bases. CDR3 length: 13 amino acids. V was shortened by 7 bases and J by 6 bases, with 12 bases between the two germline ends. CDR1 and CDR2 (germline): MDHEN, SYDVKM.

This clonotype turned up a few times. The CDR3 DNA follows: TGTGCCAGCAGTGACCCCGGGACAGGCCAAGAGACCCAGTACTTC. Translating it yields CASSDPGTGQETQYF. The J gene is TRBJ2-5, the V gene TRBV25-1, with 8 nucleotides matching TRBD1. After removal of 3 bases from V and 1 base from J, the junction contained 4 bases not matched to a gene. Germline V gives CDR1 MGHDK, CDR2 SYGVNS. The CDR3 spans 15 residues.

This clonotype was counted once. V is TRBV5-1 and J is TRBJ2-7; TRBD2 might be the D (6 bases). Germline CDR1 reads SGHRS; CDR2 reads YFSETQ. The germline V and J ends were trimmed by 7 bases and 0 bases, with 11 bases remaining between them. The CDR3 runs 13 residues. The DNA for the CDR3 is TGCGCCAGCTTCGGAGGGGACTCCTACGAGCAGTACTTC. Encoded protein: CASFGGDSYEQYF.

The sample holds a few counts of this clonotype. The chain uses TRBV5-1 and TRBJ1-2, with D tentatively TRBD1 (6 bases). Germline V CDR1 and CDR2: SGHRS, YFSETQ. V was clipped by 6 bases and J by 2 bases, with 17 bases between them. The CDR3 extends over 15 amino acids. The CDR3 region has the DNA TGCGCCAGCACCGAAGGGGGGGAGCTCAACTATGGCTACACCTTC. Protein: CASTEGGELNYGYTF.

The J gene is TRBJ2-2, the V gene TRBV4-3, with 12 bases fitting TRBD2. J was trimmed by 6 bases and V by 3 bases; bases with no gene match: 2. The CDR3 consists of 15 residues. Germline V gene lookup returns CDR1 LGHNA and CDR2 YSLEER. The CDR3 spells CASSHASGGAGELFF. Written as DNA, the CDR3 is TGCGCCAGCAGCCACGCTAGCGGGGGGGCCGGGGAGCTGTTTTTT.

The J gene is TRBJ2-6, the V gene TRBV6-5; D perhaps matches TRBD1 (5 bases). Trimming stripped 2 bases from V and 0 bases from J, with 5 bases between. Germline loops: CDR1 MNHEY, CDR2 SVGAGI. There are 15 residues in the CDR3. DNA for the CDR3: TGTGCCAGCAGTTACCAGGGCTCTGGGGCCAACGTCCTGACTTTC. Its translation is CASSYQGSGANVLTF.

The chain links TRBV6-5 to TRBJ2-2, with 8 nucleotides matching TRBD1. This CDR3 region has 15 residues. V was clipped by 2 bases and J by 6 bases; unmatched bases: 5. Germline assignment: CDR1 MNHEY and CDR2 SVGAGI. This chain's CDR3 is CASSYGTGDAGELFF. The CDR3 DNA reads TGTGCCAGCAGTTACGGGACAGGTGATGCCGGGGAGCTGTTTTTT.

For this clonotype: A read error may be the cause here, since a much bigger clone is one base away. This rearrangement joins TRBV9 to TRBJ2-1; D unclear. V lost 6 bases and J lost 6, with 13 bases in between. CDR1 and CDR2 (germline): SGDLS, YYNGEE. The CDR3 extends over 13 amino acids. The chain's CDR3 is CASNVANLNEQFF. In nucleotides, the CDR3 is TGTGCCAGCAACGTCGCCAACCTCAATGAGCAGTTCTTC.

Only a few counts were recorded for this clonotype. The chain couples TRBV29-1 to TRBJ1-1; D remains ambiguous. V was clipped by 5 bases and J by 4 bases, with 17 bases between them. The CDR3 sequence is 14 residues long. Per germline, CDR1 SQVTM and CDR2 ANQGSEA. Written as DNA, the CDR3 is TGCAGCGTTACACTCCGACAAGGTGGCACTGAAGCTTTCTTT. It translates to CSVTLRQGGTEAFF.

This clonotype came up a few times. V and J are TRBV20-1 and TRBJ2-1, with TRBD1 as a possible D gene (5 bases). The length of the CDR3 is 15 residues. The V gene's germline CDR1 is DFQATT and CDR2 SNEGSKA (reference sequence). The V gene lost 0 bases and the J gene lost 6 bases, with 15 bases spanning the gap. CDR3 nucleotides: TGCAGTGCTAGAGATGGGGCGGTAGGGGTCAATGAGCAGTTCTTC. This translates into CSARDGAVGVNEQFF.

V is TRBV12-3 or TRBV12-4 and J is TRBJ1-5; D is unresolved. The CDR3 is made up of 12 amino acids. V gave up 7 bases and J gave up 4 bases, with 8 bases separating them. Here the CDR3 DNA reads TGTGCCAGCACACGTCCGAATCAGCCCCAGCATTTT. This encodes CASTRPNQPQHF.

The chain links TRBV7-2 to TRBJ1-1; no clear D. The length of the CDR3 is 14 residues. V gave up 5 bases and J gave up 1 base, with 11 bases separating them. Looked up from germline, CDR1 is SGHTA and CDR2 is FQGNSA. CDR3 sequence (DNA): TGTGCCAGCAGCGTAGGGTACAGGAACACTGAAGCTTTCTTT. Translation gives CASSVGYRNTEAFF.

This clonotype was counted many times. The chain links TRBV15 to TRBJ2-7; 8 bases are shared with TRBD1. This CDR3 is built from 15 residues. V lost 5 bases and J lost 2; bases outside the gene matches: 8. Germline lookup yields CDR1 LNHNV and CDR2 YYDKDF (reference sequence). Here the CDR3 DNA reads TGTGCCACCAGCGGCAGTACGACAGGGGCCTACGAGCAGTACTTC. Translating it yields CATSGSTTGAYEQYF. The variable domain in full, with the rest retrieved from reference TRBV15 and TRBJ2-7, is DAMVIQNPRYQVTQFGKPVTLSCSQTLNHNVMYWYQQKSSQAPKLLFHYYDKDFNNEADTPDNFQSRRPNTSFCFLDIRSPGLGDTAMYLCATSGSTTGAYEQYFGPGTRLTVT.

The CDR3 nucleotides read TGTGCCAGCAGTTTAGTATTGGCGGGGGGGTCGGGGGATGAGCAGTTCTTC. It is translated as CASSLVLAGGSGDEQFF. This sequence joins TRBV12-3 or TRBV12-4 and TRBJ2-1; 9 bases are shared with TRBD2. Unmatched junction bases numbered 12, after V lost 1 base and J lost 8 bases. This CDR3 spans 17 amino acids.

The chain has TRBV10-3 and TRBJ2-7, with D uncertain. The CDR3 runs to 13 residues. Germline assignment: CDR1 ENHRY and CDR2 SYGVKD. The V end lost 3 bases, the J end lost 3 bases, and 9 bases lay between the germline ends. CDR3 sequence: CAISEGQNYEQYF. CDR3 coding DNA: TGTGCCATCAGTGAAGGGCAAAACTACGAGCAGTACTTC.

This clonotype was picked up a small number of times. CDR3 nucleotides: TGCGCCAGCAGCCAAGGACAGGCGGCTGGCTACACCTTC. Amino acid sequence: CASSQGQAAGYTF. This rearrangement joins TRBV4-3 to TRBJ1-2; D is possibly TRBD1 (6 bases). Per the germline V gene, CDR1 is LGHNA and CDR2 is YSLEER. The V end was cut by 1 base, the J end by 7 bases, with 10 bases between. The CDR3 covers 13 residues.

As regards this clonotype: A much larger clone differs by one base, so this may be a read error. The chain joins TRBV5-1 to TRBJ2-7; TRBD2 matches at 8 bases. V shed 0 bases, J shed 7 bases, and the junction held 12 bases outside the gene matches. This CDR3 spans 16 amino acids. Per the germline V gene, CDR1 is SGHRS and CDR2 is YFSETQ. The CDR3 DNA is TGCGCCAGCAGCTTGGCCCCGGGGGGGGCCCCTAATGAGCAGTACTTC. Amino acids: CASSLAPGGAPNEQYF.

This sequence joins TRBV4-2 and TRBJ1-4; D is unresolved. Germline V gives CDR1 LGHNA, CDR2 YNFKEQ. The CDR3 covers 10 residues. Deletions cut 10 bases from V and 4 bases from J, with 4 bases between. As DNA, the CDR3 is TGTGCCACCCTTAATGAAAAACTGTTTTTT. Amino acids: CATLNEKLFF.

V gene TRBV6-5 combines with J gene TRBJ2-7; maybe TRBD1 (6 bases). CDR1 and CDR2 (germline): MNHEY, SVGAGI. The V gene lost 2 bases and the J gene lost 4 bases, with 12 bases spanning the gap. The CDR3 has 14 residues. The CDR3 DNA follows: TGTGCCAGCAGTTACGGACAGACAAAATACGAGCAGTACTTC. This codes for CASSYGQTKYEQYF.

This clonotype was counted many times. The rearrangement links TRBV27 to TRBJ2-3; D is possibly TRBD1 (6 bases). V dropped 4 bases and J dropped 0 bases, with 23 bases sitting between them. CDR1 and CDR2 (germline): MNHEY, SMNVEV (reference sequence). The CDR3 loop spans 19 amino acids. This CDR3 reads CASSSVLQGYWESTDTQYF. CDR3 in DNA: TGTGCCAGCAGTTCTGTTTTACAGGGATATTGGGAAAGCACAGATACGCAGTATTTT.

The chain carries TRBV27 and TRBJ1-1; D unresolved. Germline V gene sequence: CDR1 MNHEY, CDR2 SMNVEV (reference sequence). The CDR3 length is 13 residues. Trimming stripped 0 bases from V and 4 bases from J, with 6 bases between. The CDR3 DNA is TGTGCCAGCAGTTTATCCCTGGGCACTGAAGCTTTCTTT. Protein: CASSLSLGTEAFF.

In nucleotides, the CDR3 is TGCAGTGCTATAGACGCCGACAGGAGACACATGAACACTGAAGCTTTCTTT. Amino acids: CSAIDADRRHMNTEAFF. The J gene is TRBJ1-1, the V gene TRBV20-1; tentative D call: TRBD1 (6 bases). The CDR3 is made up of 17 amino acids. V was shortened by 4 bases and J by 0 bases, with 21 bases between the two germline ends. Germline V CDR1 and CDR2: DFQATT, SNEGSKA (reference sequence).

The V gene is TRBV7-2, the J gene TRBJ2-5, with a tentative D call TRBD1 (5 bases). V was shortened by 4 bases and J by 11 bases, with 26 bases between the two germline ends. This CDR3 comprises 16 residues. The germline V gene has CDR1 SGHTA and CDR2 FQGNSA. CDR3 nucleotide sequence: TGTGCCAGCAGCTCGAGTCCGTCGCAGGGCAACAATGAGCAGTACTTC. Amino acid sequence: CASSSSPSQGNNEQYF.

This chain joins TRBV4-1 and TRBJ1-4; possible D gene TRBD1, 6 bases. The CDR3 loop spans 15 amino acids. Germline lookup yields CDR1 MGHRA and CDR2 YSYEKL. Between the trimmed V and J ends, which lost 6 bases and 10 bases, there was a span of 21 bases. The CDR3 DNA reads as TGCGCCAGCAGTCTAGGGGGAATAGGAATTGGAAAACTGTTTTTT. This translates into CASSLGGIGIGKLFF.

On this clonotype: This clone may be a read error of a much larger clone one base away. The chain links TRBV9 to TRBJ2-1; possible D gene TRBD2, 6 bases. Germline values: CDR1 SGDLS, CDR2 YYNGEE. The CDR3 totals 15 residues. DNA of the CDR3: TGTGCCAGCGGCGTATGGGGCGGGGTTAACAATGAGCAGTTCTTC. It translates to CASGVWGGVNNEQFF. Full variable domain (missing parts from reference TRBV9 and TRBJ2-1): DSGVTQTPKHLITATGQRVTLRCSPRSGDLSVYWYQQSLDQGLQFLIQYYNGEERAKGNILERFSAQQFPDLHSELNLSSLELGDSALYFCASGVWGGVNNEQFFGPGTRLTVL.

In this sample, this clonotype turned up once. This rearrangement joins TRBV5-6 to TRBJ2-6; 8 nucleotides line up with TRBD1. Trimming took 1 base from V and 3 from J; bases not matched to a gene: 6. Germline V gene data show CDR1 as SGHDT and CDR2 as YYEEEE. The CDR3 runs to 17 residues. Here the CDR3 DNA reads TGTGCCAGCAGCTTGATATCAGGGGGCGGTGGGGCCAACGTCCTGACTTTC. This translates into CASSLISGGGGANVLTF.

This clonotype was seen a handful of times. This chain uses TRBV9 with TRBJ2-1, with a tentative D call TRBD1 (6 bases). This CDR3 is 15 amino acids long. The germline V gene encodes CDR1 SGDLS and CDR2 YYNGEE. V was pared by 3 bases and J by 0 bases, with 10 bases between. The CDR3: CASSATGSSYNEQFF. The CDR3 coding sequence is TGTGCCAGCAGCGCGACAGGAAGCTCCTACAATGAGCAGTTCTTC.

The CDR3 protein is CASRDTFTGELFF. The CDR3 DNA follows: TGTGCCAGCCGGGACACCTTCACCGGGGAGCTGTTTTTT. V and J are TRBV12-3 or TRBV12-4 and TRBJ2-2, with TRBD1 as a possible D gene (6 bases). This CDR3 contains 13 residues. V was trimmed by 8 bases and J by 4 bases, leaving 11 bases between them.

With respect to this clonotype: Mismatch with germline at one junction end may stem from a read error. CDR3 DNA sequence: TGCGCCAGCCGCCGTACAGGGGCCGAGAGTTCACCCCTCCACTTT. Amino acids: CASRRTGAESSPLHF. The rearrangement links TRBV27 to TRBJ1-6, with TRBD1 matching 7 bases. Per germline, CDR1 MNHEY and CDR2 SMNVEV (reference sequence). This CDR3 spans 15 amino acids.

The chain is built from TRBV5-1 and TRBJ2-1, with 7 bases lining up with TRBD1. This CDR3 comprises 14 residues. The V segment lost 2 bases and the J segment 7 bases; nucleotides outside the gene matches: 6. Germline V gene lookup returns CDR1 SGHRS and CDR2 YFSETQ. The CDR3 coding sequence is TGCGCCAGCAGCTTCGAGGGGGCGGAAAATGAGCAGTTCTTC. The encoded protein is CASSFEGAENEQFF.

This clonotype was observed a few times. V gene TRBV3-1 combines with J gene TRBJ1-2, with a possible D match to TRBD1 (5 bases). V lost 2 bases to trimming and J lost 5 bases, with 18 bases between them. From germline, CDR1 is LGHDT and CDR2 YNNKEL (reference sequence). The CDR3 has 16 residues. The CDR3 loop is CASSQRALGPTYGYTF. In DNA form, the CDR3 reads TGTGCCAGCAGCCAAAGAGCCCTGGGACCTACTTATGGCTACACCTTC.